Below, one T cell receptor (beta chain) is given with its context. What antigen it recognizes has not been identified. The record has no base qualities; no much larger clone is one base away. Repertoires were sampled repeatedly over the course of chemoradiotherapy, so clonal expansion could be followed in the tumor microenvironment. The data are from a study of chemoradiotherapy in HPV16-positive cancers (dated by TCRdb to between 2021 and 2022). Regarding the research as a whole: Functional T-cell assays on cells from a couple of HPV16-positive patients defined candidate HPV-specific T-cell clones and common TCR motifs. The study asked whether T-cell immunity against the HPV oncoproteins E6 and E7 changes during chemoradiotherapy and whether it affects survival. The candidate HPV-specific TCRs and motifs were subsequently tracked in TCR repertoires obtained from some 90 patients with HPV-related cancers.

Study-wide conclusions, independent of this receptor: Expansion of candidate HPV-specific clones and E7-related TCR motifs was observed in the tumor microenvironment during treatment, whereas no such expansion was observed for non-HPV-specific T cells. In HPV16-positive patients, expansion of HPV-responsive T cells during chemoradiotherapy was associated with improved recurrence-free survival. The survival association was reported for HPV16-positive patients, and the functional definition of HPV-specific T cells was derived from only a couple of HPV16-positive patients.

Libraries were made using the immunoSEQ multiplex PCR assay. TCRdb re-hosts the immuneACCESS table, in-frame sequences only. Its copies lack some clones; in the studies checked, an unresolved V gene accounts for under half of them, and the cause for the rest is not known. The sample includes a few thousand clones, with 94% observed a single time. Around 3.6% of the sample belongs to the ten largest clones. This TCR was sampled from a human donor with HPV-associated anogenital cancer. The sample here was tumor tissue, taken from a patient who underwent chemoradiotherapy.

The nucleotide sequence is given as TGCGCCAGCAGCTTGAACGAAGGGCGTCCAGGAAACATTCAGTACTTC. It is translated as CASSLNEGRPGNIQYF. The V and J genes are TRBV5-1 and TRBJ2-4, with the D gene uncertain. The junction carries 17 bases between V and J, which are trimmed by 1 base and 6 bases respectively. CDR1 SGHRS and CDR2 YFSETQ are derived from the germline V gene. Measured from the cysteine to the phenylalanine, the CDR3 is 16 residues long. The retained sequence is limited to the CDR3, 48 bases, with the frame set at the first base.